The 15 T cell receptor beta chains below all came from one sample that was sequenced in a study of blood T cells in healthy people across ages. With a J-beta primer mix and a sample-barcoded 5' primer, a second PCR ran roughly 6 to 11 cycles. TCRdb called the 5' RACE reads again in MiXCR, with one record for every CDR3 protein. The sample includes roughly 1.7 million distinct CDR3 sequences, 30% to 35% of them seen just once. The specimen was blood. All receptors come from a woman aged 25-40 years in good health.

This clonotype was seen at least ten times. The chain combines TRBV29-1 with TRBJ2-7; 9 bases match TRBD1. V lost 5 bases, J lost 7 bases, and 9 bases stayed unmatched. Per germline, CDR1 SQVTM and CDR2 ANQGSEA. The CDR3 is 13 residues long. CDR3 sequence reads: CSVMRTGVYEQYF. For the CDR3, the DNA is TGCAGCGTTATGAGGACAGGGGTTTATGAGCAGTACTTC.

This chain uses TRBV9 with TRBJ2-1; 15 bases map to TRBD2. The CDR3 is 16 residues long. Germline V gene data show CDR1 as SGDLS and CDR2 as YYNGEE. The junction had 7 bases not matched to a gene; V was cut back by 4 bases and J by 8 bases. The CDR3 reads CASSPWTSGRGYEQFF. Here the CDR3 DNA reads TGTGCCAGCAGCCCCTGGACTAGCGGGAGGGGTTATGAGCAGTTCTTC. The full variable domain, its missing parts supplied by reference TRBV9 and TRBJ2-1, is DSGVTQTPKHLITATGQRVTLRCSPRSGDLSVYWYQQSLDQGLQFLIQYYNGEERAKGNILERFSAQQFPDLHSELNLSSLELGDSALYFCASSPWTSGRGYEQFFGPGTRLTVL.

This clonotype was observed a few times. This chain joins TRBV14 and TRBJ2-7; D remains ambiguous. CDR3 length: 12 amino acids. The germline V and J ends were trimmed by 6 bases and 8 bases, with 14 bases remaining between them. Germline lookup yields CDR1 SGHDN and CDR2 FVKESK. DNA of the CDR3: TGTGCCAGCAGTCCATCCGGCAGCCAGCAGTACTTC. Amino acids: CASSPSGSQQYF.

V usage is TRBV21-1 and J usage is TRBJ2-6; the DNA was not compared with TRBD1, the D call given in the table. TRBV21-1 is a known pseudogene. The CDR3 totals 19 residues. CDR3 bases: TGTGCCAGCAGCAAAGGGGGACAGGGGGGCCGATCTGGGGCCAACGTCCTGACTTTC. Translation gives CASSKGGQGGRSGANVLTF.

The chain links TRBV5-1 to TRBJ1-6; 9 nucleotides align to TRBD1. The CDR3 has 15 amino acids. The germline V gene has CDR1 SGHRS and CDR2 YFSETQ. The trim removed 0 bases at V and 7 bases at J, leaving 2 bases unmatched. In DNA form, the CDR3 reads TGCGCCAGCAGCTTGGGACAGGGGGAGAATTCACCCCTCCACTTT. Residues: CASSLGQGENSPLHF. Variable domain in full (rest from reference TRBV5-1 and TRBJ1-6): KAGVTQTPRYLIKTRGQQVTLSCSPISGHRSVSWYQQTPGQGLQFLFEYFSETQRNKGNFPGRFSGRQFSNSRSEMNVSTLELGDSALYLCASSLGQGENSPLHFGNGTRLTVT.

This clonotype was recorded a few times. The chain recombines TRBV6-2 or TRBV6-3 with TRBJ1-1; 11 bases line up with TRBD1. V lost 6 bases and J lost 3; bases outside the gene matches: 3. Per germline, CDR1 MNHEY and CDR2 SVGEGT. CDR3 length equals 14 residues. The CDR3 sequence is CASRWTGGYTEAFF. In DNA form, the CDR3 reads TGTGCCAGCAGATGGACAGGGGGCTACACTGAAGCTTTCTTT.

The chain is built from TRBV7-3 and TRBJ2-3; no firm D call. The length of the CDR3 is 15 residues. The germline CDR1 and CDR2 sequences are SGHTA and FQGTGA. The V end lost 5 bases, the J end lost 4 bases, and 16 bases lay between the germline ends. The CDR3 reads CASSPNQRGADTQYF. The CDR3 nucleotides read TGTGCCAGCAGCCCTAACCAGCGTGGGGCAGATACGCAGTATTTT.

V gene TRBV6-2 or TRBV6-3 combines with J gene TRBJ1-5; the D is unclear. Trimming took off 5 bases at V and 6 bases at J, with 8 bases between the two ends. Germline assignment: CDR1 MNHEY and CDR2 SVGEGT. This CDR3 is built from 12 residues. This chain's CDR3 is CASSGMFQPQHF. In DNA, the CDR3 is TGTGCCAGCAGTGGAATGTTTCAGCCCCAGCATTTT.

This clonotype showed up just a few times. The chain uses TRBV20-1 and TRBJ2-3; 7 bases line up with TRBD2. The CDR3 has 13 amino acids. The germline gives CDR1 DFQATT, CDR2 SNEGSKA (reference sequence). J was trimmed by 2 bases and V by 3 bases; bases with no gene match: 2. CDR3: CSASGLDTDTQYF. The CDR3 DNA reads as TGCAGTGCTAGCGGACTAGACACAGATACGCAGTATTTT.

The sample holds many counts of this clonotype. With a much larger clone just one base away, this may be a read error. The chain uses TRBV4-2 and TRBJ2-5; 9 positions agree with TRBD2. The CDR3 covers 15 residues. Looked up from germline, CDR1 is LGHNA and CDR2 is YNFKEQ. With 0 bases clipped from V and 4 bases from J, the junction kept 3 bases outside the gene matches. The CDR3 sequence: CASSQERGGRETQYF. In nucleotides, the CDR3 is TGTGCCAGCAGCCAAGAGCGGGGGGGCCGAGAGACCCAGTACTTC.

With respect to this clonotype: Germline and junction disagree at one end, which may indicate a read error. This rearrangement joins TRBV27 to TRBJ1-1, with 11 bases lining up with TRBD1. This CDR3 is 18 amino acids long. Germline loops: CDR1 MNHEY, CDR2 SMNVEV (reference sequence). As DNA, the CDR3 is TGTGTCAGCAGTTTATTGGGAGGGACAGGGGGGGCTGACACTGAAGCTTTCTTT. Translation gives CVSSLLGGTGGADTEAFF.

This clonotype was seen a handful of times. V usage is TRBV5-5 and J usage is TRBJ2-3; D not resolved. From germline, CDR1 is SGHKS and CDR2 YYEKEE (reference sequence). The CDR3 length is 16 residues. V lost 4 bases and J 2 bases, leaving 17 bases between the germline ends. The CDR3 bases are TGTGCCAGCAGCACCGGCCCGTGGCTGTACACAGATACGCAGTATTTT. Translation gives CASSTGPWLYTDTQYF.

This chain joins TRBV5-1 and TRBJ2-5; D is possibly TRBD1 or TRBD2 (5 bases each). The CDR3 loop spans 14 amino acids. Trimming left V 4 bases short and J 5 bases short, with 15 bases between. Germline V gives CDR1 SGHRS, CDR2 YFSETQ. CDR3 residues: CASSRDRPEETQYF. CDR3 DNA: TGCGCCAGCAGCCGGGACCGCCCGGAGGAGACCCAGTACTTC.

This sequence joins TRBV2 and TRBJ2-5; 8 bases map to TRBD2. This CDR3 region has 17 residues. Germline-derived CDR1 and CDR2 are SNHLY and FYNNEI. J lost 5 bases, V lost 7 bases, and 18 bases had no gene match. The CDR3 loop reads CASIKQAGTRVPETQYF. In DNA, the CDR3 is TGTGCCAGCATCAAACAGGCCGGGACTAGGGTCCCCGAGACCCAGTACTTC.

The CDR3 loop is CSASLSGRVGEQYF. The CDR3 nucleotides are TGCAGTGCTAGTCTGTCTGGACGGGTGGGCGAGCAGTACTTC. The genes are TRBV20-1 and TRBJ2-7; D remains unclear. The CDR3 extends over 14 amino acids. The germline gives CDR1 DFQATT, CDR2 SNEGSKA (reference sequence). V lost 3 bases and J 6 bases, leaving 18 bases between the germline ends.